One and the same sample provided the 4 T cell receptor beta chains below, sequenced in a study of cytomegalovirus exposure and HLA in healthy donors. Amplification used 60 Vbeta primers and 13 Jbeta primers. The repertoire was sequenced with immunoSEQ multiplex PCR; TCRdb's copy has only in-frame clones and lacks some. The data show approximately 140,000 clones, with approximately 80% seen just once and approximately 1.7% held by the top ten. Sequencing was done on a sample of PBMCs. The receptors here all came from a woman in her thirties or forties in good health and CMV-seronegative.

The gene calls are TRBV7-3 and TRBJ1-2, with D tentatively TRBD1 (6 bases). CDR1 SGHTA and CDR2 FQGTGA come from the germline V gene. V was trimmed by 2 bases and J by 4 bases, leaving 14 bases between them. CDR3 size: 15 residues. CDR3 bases: TGTGCCAGCAGCTTAGTAGCAGGGGAGGGCTATGGCTACACCTTC. This encodes CASSLVAGEGYGYTF. The full variable domain, in which reference TRBV7-3 and TRBJ1-2 provide the parts outside the CDR3, is GAGVSQTPSNKVTEKGKYVELRCDPISGHTALYWYRQSLGQGPEFLIYFQGTGAADDSGLPNDRFFAVRPEGSVSTLKIQRTERGDSAVYLCASSLVAGEGYGYTFGSGTRLTVV.

In this sample, this clone turned up a few times. The rearrangement joins TRBV28 to TRBJ1-1, with TRBD1 identical over 7 bases. The CDR3 covers 14 residues. Germline-derived CDR1 and CDR2 are MDHEN and SYDVKM. Trimming at V came to 5 bases and at J to 1 base, leaving 4 bases not matched to a gene. The CDR3 spells CASSLRTGNTEAFF. The CDR3 nucleotides are TGTGCCAGCAGTCTGAGGACAGGGAACACTGAAGCTTTCTTT.

This sequence joins TRBV5-6 and TRBJ2-7, with 14 bases lining up with TRBD2. The CDR3 loop spans 15 amino acids. V was clipped by 4 bases and J by 6 bases; unmatched bases: 6. Germline V gives CDR1 SGHDT, CDR2 YYEEEE. CDR3 nucleotides: TGTGCCAGCAGCGGGGGACTAGCGGGAGTGGGCGAGCAGTACTTC. It yields the protein CASSGGLAGVGEQYF. Based on the CDR3 plus reference TRBV5-6 and TRBJ2-7, the full variable domain is DAGVTQSPTHLIKTRGQQVTLRCSPKSGHDTVSWYQQALGQGPQFIFQYYEEEERQRGNFPDRFSGHQFPNYSSELNVNALLLGDSALYLCASSGGLAGVGEQYFGPGTRLTVT.

This chain connects TRBV19 to TRBJ1-2; possible D gene TRBD1, 5 bases. Germline V CDR1 and CDR2: LNHDA, SQIVND (reference sequence). V lost 9 bases to trimming and J lost 2 bases, with 10 bases between them. The CDR3 has 12 amino acids. CDR3 nucleotides: TGTGCCAGCCTGACAGCAAACTATGGCTACACCTTC. Translating it yields CASLTANYGYTF.